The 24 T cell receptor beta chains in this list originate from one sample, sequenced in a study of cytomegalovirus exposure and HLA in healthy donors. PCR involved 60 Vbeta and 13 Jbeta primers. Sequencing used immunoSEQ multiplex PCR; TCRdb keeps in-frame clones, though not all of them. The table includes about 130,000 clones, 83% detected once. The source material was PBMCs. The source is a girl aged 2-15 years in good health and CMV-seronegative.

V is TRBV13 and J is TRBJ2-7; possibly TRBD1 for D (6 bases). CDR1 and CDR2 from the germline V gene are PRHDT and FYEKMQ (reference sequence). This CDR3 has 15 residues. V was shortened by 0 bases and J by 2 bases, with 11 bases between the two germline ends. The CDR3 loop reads CASSLGTGWAYEQYF. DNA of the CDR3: TGTGCCAGCAGCTTAGGGACAGGTTGGGCCTACGAGCAGTACTTC.

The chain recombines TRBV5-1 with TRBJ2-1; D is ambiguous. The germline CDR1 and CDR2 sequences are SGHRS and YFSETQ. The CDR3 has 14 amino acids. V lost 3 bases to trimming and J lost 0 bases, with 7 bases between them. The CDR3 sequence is CASSWSSSYNEQFF. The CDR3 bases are TGCGCCAGCAGCTGGAGTAGCTCCTACAATGAGCAGTTCTTC.

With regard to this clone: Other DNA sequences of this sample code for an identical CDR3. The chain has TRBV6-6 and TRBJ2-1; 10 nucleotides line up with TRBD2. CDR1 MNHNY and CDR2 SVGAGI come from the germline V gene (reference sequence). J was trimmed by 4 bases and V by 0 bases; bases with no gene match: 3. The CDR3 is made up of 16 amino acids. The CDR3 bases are TGTGCCAGCAGTTACTCTCCTAGCGGGAGTTACAATGAGCAGTTCTTC. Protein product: CASSYSPSGSYNEQFF.

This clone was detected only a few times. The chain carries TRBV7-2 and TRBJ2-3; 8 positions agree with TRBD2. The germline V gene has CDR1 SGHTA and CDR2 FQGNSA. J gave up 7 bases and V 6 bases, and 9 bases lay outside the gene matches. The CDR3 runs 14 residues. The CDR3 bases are TGTGCCAGCAGGGGGACCGGCGGGGGGTATACGCAGTATTTT. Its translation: CASRGTGGGYTQYF.

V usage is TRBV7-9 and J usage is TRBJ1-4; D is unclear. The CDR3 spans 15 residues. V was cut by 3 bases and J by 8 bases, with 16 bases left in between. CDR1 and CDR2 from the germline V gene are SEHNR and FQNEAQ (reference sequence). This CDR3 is CASSFDLATGEKLFF. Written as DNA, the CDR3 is TGTGCCAGCAGCTTTGATCTGGCCACGGGGGAAAAACTGTTTTTT.

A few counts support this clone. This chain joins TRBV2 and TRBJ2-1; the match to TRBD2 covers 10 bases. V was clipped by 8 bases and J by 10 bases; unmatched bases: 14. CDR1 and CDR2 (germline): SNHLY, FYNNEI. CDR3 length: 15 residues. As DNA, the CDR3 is TGTGCCAGCGGATTACAGGGACTAGCGAGAGAAGAGCAGTTCTTC. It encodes CASGLQGLAREEQFF.

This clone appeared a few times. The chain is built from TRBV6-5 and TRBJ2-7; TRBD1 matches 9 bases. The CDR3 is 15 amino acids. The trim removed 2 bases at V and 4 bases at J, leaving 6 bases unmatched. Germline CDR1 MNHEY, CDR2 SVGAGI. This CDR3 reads CASSYLGQGAYEQYF. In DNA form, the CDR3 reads TGTGCCAGCAGTTACCTGGGACAGGGAGCGTACGAGCAGTACTTC.

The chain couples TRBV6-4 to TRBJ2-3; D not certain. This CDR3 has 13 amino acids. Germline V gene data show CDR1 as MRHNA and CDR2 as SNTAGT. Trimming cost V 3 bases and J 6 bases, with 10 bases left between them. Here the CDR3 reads CASSEHPQDTQYF. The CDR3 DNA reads TGTGCCAGCAGTGAACATCCCCAGGATACGCAGTATTTT.

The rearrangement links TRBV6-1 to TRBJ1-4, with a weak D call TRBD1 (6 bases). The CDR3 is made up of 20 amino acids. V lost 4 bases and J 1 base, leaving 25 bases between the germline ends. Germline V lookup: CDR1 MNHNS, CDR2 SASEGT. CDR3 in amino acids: CASSAFPTGIQAKTNEKLFF. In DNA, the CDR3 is TGTGCCAGCAGTGCGTTCCCCACAGGGATCCAGGCAAAAACTAATGAAAAACTGTTTTTT.

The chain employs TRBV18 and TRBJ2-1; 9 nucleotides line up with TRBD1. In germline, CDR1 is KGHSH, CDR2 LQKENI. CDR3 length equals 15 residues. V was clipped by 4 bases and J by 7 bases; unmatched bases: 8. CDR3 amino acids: CASSLGTGFTNEQFF. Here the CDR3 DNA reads TGTGCCAGCTCACTCGGGACAGGGTTTACAAATGAGCAGTTCTTC.

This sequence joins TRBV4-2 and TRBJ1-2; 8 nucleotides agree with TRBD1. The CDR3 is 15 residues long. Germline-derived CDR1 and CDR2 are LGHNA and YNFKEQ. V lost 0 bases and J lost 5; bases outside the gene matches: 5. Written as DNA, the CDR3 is TGTGCCAGCAGCCAAGATTGGACAGGGATTTATGGCTACACCTTC. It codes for CASSQDWTGIYGYTF.

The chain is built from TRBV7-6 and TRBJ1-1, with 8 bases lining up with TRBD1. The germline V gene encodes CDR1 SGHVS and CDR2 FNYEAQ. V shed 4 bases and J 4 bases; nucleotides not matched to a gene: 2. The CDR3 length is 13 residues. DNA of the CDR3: TGTGCCAGCAGCTATGGACAGGGCACTGAAGCTTTCTTT. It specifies CASSYGQGTEAFF.

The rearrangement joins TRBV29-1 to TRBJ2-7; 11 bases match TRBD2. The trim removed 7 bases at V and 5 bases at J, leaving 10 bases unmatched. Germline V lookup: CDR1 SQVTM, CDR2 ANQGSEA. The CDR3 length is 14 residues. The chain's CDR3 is CSGGSGTSGDEQYF. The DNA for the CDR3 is TGCAGCGGCGGATCCGGGACTAGCGGCGACGAGCAGTACTTC.

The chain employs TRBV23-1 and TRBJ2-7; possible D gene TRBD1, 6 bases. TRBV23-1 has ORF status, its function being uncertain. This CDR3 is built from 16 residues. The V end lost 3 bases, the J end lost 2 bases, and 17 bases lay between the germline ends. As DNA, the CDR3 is TGCGCCAGCAGTCACCTTCAAACAGGGTTAACCTACGAGCAGTACTTC. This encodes CASSHLQTGLTYEQYF.

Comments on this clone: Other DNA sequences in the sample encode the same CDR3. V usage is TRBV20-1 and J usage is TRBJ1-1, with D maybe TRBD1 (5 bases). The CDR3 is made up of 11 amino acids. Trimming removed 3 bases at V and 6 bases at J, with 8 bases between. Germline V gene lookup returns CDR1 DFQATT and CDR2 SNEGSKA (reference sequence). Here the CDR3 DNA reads TGCAGTGCTAGGGACAACGCTGAAGCTTTCTTT. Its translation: CSARDNAEAFF.

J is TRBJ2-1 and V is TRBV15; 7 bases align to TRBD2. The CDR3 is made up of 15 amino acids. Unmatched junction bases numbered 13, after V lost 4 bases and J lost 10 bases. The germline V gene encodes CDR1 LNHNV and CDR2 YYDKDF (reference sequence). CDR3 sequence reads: CATSKFAGVVGEQFF. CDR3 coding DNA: TGTGCCACCAGCAAGTTCGCGGGAGTTGTGGGCGAGCAGTTCTTC.

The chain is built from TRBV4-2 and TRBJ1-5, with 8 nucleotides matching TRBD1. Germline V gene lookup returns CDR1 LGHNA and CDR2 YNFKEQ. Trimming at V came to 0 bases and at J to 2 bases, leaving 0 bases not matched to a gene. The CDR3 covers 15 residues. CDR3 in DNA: TGTGCCAGCAGCCAAGAGACAGGGGGCAATCAGCCCCAGCATTTT. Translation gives CASSQETGGNQPQHF.

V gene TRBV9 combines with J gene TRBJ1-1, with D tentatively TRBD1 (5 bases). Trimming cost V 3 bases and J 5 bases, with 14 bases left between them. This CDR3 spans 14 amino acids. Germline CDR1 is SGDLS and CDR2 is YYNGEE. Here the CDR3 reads CASSGGGWRTEAFF. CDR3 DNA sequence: TGTGCCAGCAGCGGCGGGGGGTGGAGAACTGAAGCTTTCTTT. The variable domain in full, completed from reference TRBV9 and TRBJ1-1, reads DSGVTQTPKHLITATGQRVTLRCSPRSGDLSVYWYQQSLDQGLQFLIQYYNGEERAKGNILERFSAQQFPDLHSELNLSSLELGDSALYFCASSGGGWRTEAFFGQGTRLTVV.

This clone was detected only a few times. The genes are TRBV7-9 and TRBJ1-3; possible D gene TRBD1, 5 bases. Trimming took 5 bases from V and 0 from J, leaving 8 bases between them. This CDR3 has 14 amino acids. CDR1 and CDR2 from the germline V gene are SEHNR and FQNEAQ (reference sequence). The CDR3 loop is CASSPGFSGNTIYF. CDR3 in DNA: TGTGCCAGCAGCCCAGGGTTCTCTGGAAACACCATATATTTT.

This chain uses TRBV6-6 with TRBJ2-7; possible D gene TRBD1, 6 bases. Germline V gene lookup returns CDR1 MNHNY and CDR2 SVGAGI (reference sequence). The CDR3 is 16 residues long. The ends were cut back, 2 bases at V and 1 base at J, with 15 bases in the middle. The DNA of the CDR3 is TGTGCCAGCAGTTACGGACAGCCCCGCGGATCCTACGAGCAGTACTTC. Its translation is CASSYGQPRGSYEQYF.

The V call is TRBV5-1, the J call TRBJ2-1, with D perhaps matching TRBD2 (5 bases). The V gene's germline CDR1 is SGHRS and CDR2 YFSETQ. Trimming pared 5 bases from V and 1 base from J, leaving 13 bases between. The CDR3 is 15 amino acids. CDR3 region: CASRYEGVSYNEQFF. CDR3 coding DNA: TGCGCCAGCAGGTATGAGGGAGTGTCCTACAATGAGCAGTTCTTC. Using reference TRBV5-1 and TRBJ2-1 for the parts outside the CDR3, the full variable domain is KAGVTQTPRYLIKTRGQQVTLSCSPISGHRSVSWYQQTPGQGLQFLFEYFSETQRNKGNFPGRFSGRQFSNSRSEMNVSTLELGDSALYLCASRYEGVSYNEQFFGPGTRLTVL.

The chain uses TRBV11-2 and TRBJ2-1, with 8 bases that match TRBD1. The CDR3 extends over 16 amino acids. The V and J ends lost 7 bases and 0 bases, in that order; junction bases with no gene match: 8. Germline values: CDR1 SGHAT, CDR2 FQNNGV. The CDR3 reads CASTAGGFSSYNEQFF. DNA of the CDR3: TGTGCCAGCACCGCAGGGGGCTTTAGCTCCTACAATGAGCAGTTCTTC. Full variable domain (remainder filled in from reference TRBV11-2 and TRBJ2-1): EAGVAQSPRYKIIEKRQSVAFWCNPISGHATLYWYQQILGQGPKLLIQFQNNGVVDDSQLPKDRFSAERLKGVDSTLKIQPAKLEDSAVYLCASTAGGFSSYNEQFFGPGTRLTVL.

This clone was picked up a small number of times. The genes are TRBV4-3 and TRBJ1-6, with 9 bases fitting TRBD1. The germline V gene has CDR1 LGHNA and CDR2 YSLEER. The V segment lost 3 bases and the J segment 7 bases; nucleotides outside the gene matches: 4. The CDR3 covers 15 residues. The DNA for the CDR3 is TGCGCCAGCAGCCATCCGGGACAGGGAAATTCACCCCTCCACTTT. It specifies CASSHPGQGNSPLHF.

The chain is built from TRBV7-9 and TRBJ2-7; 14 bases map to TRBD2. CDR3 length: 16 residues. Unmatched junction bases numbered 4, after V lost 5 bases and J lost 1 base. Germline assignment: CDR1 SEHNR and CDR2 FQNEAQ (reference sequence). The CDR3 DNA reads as TGTGCCAGCAGCCGGGGACTAGCGGGAGAGTCCTACGAGCAGTACTTC. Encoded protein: CASSRGLAGESYEQYF.